The sequence of this T cell receptor (beta chain) was determined in a study of memory CD4+ T cells and cytomegalovirus serostatus. Note on this clone: As yet, its antigen is unknown.

Single viable CD3+CD4+CD8-CD45RO+ cells were sorted as the memory CD4+ T cells. Study outcomes and limitations: Each of 60 to 80 CMV-associated TCRbeta sequences occurred in one to five individuals.

As processed by the authors: Out-of-frame sequences were removed, leaving about 2.2 million distinct TCRbeta sequences. Sequencing was performed with immunoSEQ multiplex PCR; in TCRdb, only in-frame clones are kept and a portion is missing. V and J calls and clone size are given by that table; D and trimming were obtained from the DNA. The data show about 50,000 clones, 82% seen once. The CDR3 sequence is 15 residues long. Per germline, CDR1 MGHRA and CDR2 YSYEKL. The V gene lost 1 base and the J gene lost 10 bases, with 19 bases spanning the gap. Sequencing was performed on memory CD4+ T cells from blood. This chain connects TRBV4-1 to TRBJ1-1; TRBD1 might be the D (6 bases). The origin of this receptor is an adult in good health and CMV-seronegative. This CDR3 is CASSQGWGSGAPAFF. In DNA, the CDR3 is TGCGCCAGCAGCCAAGGGTGGGGGTCAGGGGCGCCAGCTTTCTTT.